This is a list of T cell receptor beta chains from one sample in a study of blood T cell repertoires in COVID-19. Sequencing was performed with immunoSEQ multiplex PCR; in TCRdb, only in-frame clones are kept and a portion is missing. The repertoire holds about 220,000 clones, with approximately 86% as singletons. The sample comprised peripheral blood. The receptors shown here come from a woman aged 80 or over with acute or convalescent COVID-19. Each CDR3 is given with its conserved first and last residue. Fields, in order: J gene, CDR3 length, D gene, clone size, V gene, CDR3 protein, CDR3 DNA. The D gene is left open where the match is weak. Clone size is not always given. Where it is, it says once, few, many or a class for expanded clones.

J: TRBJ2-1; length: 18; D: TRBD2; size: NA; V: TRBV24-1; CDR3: CVTSAPGTSGAGGNEQFF; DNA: TGTGTCACCAGTGCACCCGGGACTAGCGGGGCGGGCGGTAATGAGCAGTTCTTC
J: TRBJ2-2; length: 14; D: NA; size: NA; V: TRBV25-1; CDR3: CASSDRTKSGELFF; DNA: TGTGCCAGCAGTGACAGGACAAAATCCGGGGAGCTGTTTTTT
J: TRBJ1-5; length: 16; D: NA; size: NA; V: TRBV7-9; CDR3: CASSLGFANSNQPQHF; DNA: TGTGCCAGCAGCTTAGGATTCGCTAATAGCAATCAGCCCCAGCATTTT
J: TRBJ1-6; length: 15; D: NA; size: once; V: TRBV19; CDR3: CASRETGSYNSPLHF; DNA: TGTGCCAGTAGGGAGACAGGCAGCTATAATTCACCCCTCCACTTT
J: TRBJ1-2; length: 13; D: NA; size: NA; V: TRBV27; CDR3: CASSFAGDYGYTF; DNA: TGTGCCAGCAGTTTCGCCGGAGACTATGGCTACACCTTC
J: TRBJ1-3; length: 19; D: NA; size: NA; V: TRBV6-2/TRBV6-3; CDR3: CASSNWVETDYRSGNTIYF; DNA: TGTGCCAGCAGTAACTGGGTGGAGACTGACTATCGCTCTGGAAACACCATATATTTT
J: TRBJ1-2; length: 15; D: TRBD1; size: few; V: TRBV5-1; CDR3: CASSPRTGENYGYTF; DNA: TGCGCCAGCAGCCCTCGGACAGGGGAAAACTATGGCTACACCTTC
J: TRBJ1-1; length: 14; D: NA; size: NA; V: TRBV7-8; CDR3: CASSRTRAGPEAFF; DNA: TGTGCCAGCAGCCGCACTAGGGCAGGCCCGGAAGCTTTCTTT
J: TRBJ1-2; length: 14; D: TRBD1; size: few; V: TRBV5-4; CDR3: CASSRGQANYGYTF; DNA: TGTGCCAGCAGTCGGGGACAGGCAAACTATGGCTACACCTTC
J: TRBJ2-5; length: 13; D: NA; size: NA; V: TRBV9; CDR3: CASSKDRLETQYF; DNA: TGTGCCAGCAGCAAGGACAGATTGGAGACCCAGTACTTC
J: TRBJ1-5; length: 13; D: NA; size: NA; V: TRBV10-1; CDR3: CASLDGPSAPQHF; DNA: TGCGCCAGCCTAGACGGCCCTTCGGCGCCCCAGCATTTT
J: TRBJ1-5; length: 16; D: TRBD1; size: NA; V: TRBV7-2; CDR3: CASSLVWTGGGQPQHF; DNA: TGTGCCAGCAGCTTAGTTTGGACAGGGGGTGGCCAGCCCCAGCATTTT
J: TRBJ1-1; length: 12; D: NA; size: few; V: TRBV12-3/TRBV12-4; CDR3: CASSFEVGGSFF; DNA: TGTGCCAGCAGTTTTGAGGTGGGAGGGTCCTTCTTT
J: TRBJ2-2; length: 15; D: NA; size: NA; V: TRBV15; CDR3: CATSRSQAGSGELFF; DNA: TGTGCCACCAGCAGATCACAGGCAGGATCCGGGGAGCTGTTTTTT
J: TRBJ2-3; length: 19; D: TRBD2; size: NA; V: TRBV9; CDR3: CASSPKGGLAGGVTDTQYF; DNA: TGTGCCAGCAGCCCAAAAGGTGGACTAGCGGGCGGGGTCACAGATACGCAGTATTTT
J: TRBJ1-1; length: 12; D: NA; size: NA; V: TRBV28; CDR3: CASKGPNTEAFF; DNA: TGTGCCAGTAAGGGGCCGAACACTGAAGCTTTCTTT
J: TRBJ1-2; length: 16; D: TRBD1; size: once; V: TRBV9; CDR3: CASSPGGQGVGYGYTF; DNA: TGTGCCAGCAGCCCAGGCGGGCAGGGGGTGGGCTATGGCTACACCTTC
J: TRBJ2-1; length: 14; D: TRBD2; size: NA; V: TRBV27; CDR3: CASSLGLAVNEQFF; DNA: TGTGCCAGCAGTCTCGGACTAGCGGTGAATGAGCAGTTCTTC
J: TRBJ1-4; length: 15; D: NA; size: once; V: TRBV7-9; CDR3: CASSSTPLEGEKLFF; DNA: TGTGCCAGCAGCTCGACCCCACTGGAGGGAGAAAAACTGTTTTTT
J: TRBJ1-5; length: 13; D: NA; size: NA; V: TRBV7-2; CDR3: CASSSSGNQPQHF; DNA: TGTGCCAGCAGCTCTTCCGGGAACCAGCCCCAGCATTTT
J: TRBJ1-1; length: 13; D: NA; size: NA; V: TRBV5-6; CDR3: CASDLTGNTEAFF; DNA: TGTGCCAGCGATCTGACGGGGAACACTGAAGCTTTCTTT
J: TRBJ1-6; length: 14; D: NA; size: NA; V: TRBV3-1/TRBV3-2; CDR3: CASSLRGGGSPLHF; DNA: TGTGCCAGCAGTTTGCGGGGGGGCGGCTCACCCCTCCACTTT
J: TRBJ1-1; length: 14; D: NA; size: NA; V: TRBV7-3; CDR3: CASRSGVMNTEAFF; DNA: TGTGCCAGCAGGTCAGGGGTCATGAACACTGAAGCTTTCTTT
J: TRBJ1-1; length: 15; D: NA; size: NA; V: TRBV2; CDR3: CASSDSGVRGTEAFF; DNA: TGTGCCAGCAGTGACTCGGGGGTTCGGGGCACTGAAGCTTTCTTT
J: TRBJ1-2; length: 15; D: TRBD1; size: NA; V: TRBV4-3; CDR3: CASSQDRDRVRGYTF; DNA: TGCGCCAGCAGCCAAGATAGGGACAGGGTGAGGGGCTACACCTTC
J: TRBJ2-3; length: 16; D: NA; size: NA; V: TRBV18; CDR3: CASSPIGDYYTDTQYF; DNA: TGTGCCAGCTCACCAATTGGAGATTACTACACAGATACGCAGTATTTT
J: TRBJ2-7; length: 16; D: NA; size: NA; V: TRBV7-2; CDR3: CASSHFRVRVEYEQYF; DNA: TGTGCCAGCAGCCATTTTAGAGTCAGGGTTGAGTACGAGCAGTACTTC
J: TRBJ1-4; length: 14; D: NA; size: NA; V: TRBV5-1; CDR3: CASSFQGWGEKLFF; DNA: TGCGCCAGCAGCTTCCAGGGGTGGGGTGAAAAACTGTTTTTT
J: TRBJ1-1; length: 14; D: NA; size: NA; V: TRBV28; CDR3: CASSFLPRDTEAFF; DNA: TGTGCCAGCAGTTTCCTTCCCAGGGACACTGAAGCTTTCTTT
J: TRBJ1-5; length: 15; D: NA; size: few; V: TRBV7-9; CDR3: CASSSDTYSNQPQHF; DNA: TGTGCCAGCAGTTCAGACACGTACTCTAATCAGCCCCAGCATTTT
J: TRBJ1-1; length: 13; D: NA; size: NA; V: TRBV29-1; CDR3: CSPGPWTDTEAFF; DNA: TGCAGCCCTGGCCCCTGGACAGACACTGAAGCTTTCTTT
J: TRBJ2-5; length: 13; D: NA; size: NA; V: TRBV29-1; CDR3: CSVEDRGRETQYF; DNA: TGCAGCGTTGAAGACAGGGGACGAGAGACCCAGTACTTC
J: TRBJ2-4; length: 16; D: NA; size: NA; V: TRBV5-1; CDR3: CASSSRAGLAKNIQYF; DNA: TGCGCCAGCAGTAGCCGCGCGGGTCTGGCCAAAAACATTCAGTACTTC
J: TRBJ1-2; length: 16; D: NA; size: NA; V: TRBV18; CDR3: CASSREGSAALYGYTF; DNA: TGTGCCAGCTCACGCGAAGGAAGCGCAGCCCTCTATGGCTACACCTTC
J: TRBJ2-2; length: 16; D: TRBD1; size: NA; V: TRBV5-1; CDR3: CASSLAGGANTGELFF; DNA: TGCGCCAGCAGCTTGGCAGGGGGAGCGAACACCGGGGAGCTGTTTTTT
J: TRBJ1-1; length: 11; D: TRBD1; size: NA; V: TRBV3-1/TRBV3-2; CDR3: CASSQTGGAFF; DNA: TGTGCCAGCAGCCAAACAGGGGGAGCTTTCTTT
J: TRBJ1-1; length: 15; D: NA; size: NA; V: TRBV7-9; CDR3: CASSPRGGLNTEAFF; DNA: TGTGCCAGCAGCCCCCGCGGGGGCCTGAACACTGAAGCTTTCTTT
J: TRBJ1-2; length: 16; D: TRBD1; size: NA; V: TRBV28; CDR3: CVSSVKPGQGEYGYTF; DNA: TGTGTCAGCAGTGTAAAGCCCGGACAGGGAGAATATGGCTACACCTTC
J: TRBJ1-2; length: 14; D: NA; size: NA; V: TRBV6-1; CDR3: CASSEGLGSSGYTF; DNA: TGTGCCAGCAGTGAGGGCCTCGGCAGTAGTGGCTACACCTTC
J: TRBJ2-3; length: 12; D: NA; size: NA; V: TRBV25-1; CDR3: CAAGAGTDTQYF; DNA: TGTGCCGCGGGTGCGGGTACAGATACGCAGTATTTT
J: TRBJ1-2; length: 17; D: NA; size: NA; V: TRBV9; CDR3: CASSVDPGITKGYGYTF; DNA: TGTGCCAGCAGCGTAGACCCGGGAATTACTAAAGGGTATGGCTACACCTTC
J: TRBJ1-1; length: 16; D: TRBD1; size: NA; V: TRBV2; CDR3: CASRGPGTALRSEAFF; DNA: TGTGCCAGCAGAGGACCCGGGACAGCCCTGAGAAGCGAAGCTTTCTTT
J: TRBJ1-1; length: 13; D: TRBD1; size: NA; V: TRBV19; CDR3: CASKRQGNTEAFF; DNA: TGTGCCAGTAAAAGACAGGGTAACACTGAAGCTTTCTTT
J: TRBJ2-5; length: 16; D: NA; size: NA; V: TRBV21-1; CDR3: CASSPPGGRYKETQYF; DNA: TGTGCCAGCAGCCCCCCAGGGGGCAGGTATAAAGAGACCCAGTACTTC
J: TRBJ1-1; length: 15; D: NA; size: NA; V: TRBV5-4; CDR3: CASSWDGRGNTEAFF; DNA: TGTGCCAGCAGCTGGGATGGCAGGGGGAACACTGAAGCTTTCTTT
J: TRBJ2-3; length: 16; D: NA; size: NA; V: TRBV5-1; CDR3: CASSLEGRGSTDTQYF; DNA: TGCGCCAGCAGCTTGGAGGGCAGGGGAAGCACAGATACGCAGTATTTT
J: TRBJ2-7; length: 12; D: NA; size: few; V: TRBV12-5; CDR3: CASGRDFYEQYF; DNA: TGTGCTAGTGGCCGGGATTTCTACGAGCAGTACTTC
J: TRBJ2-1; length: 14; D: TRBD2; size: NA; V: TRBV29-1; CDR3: CSVIAGGRGNEQFF; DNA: TGCAGCGTTATAGCGGGGGGCCGGGGAAATGAGCAGTTCTTC
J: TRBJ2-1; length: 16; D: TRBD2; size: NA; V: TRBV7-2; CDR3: CASSPDGSGGRNEQFF; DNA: TGTGCCAGCAGCCCTGACGGGAGCGGGGGTAGGAATGAGCAGTTCTTC